These 22 T cell receptor beta chains were sequenced from one sample in a study of T cell responses to AZD1222 COVID-19 vaccine. TCRdb keeps only in-frame clones here, not all; method: immunoSEQ multiplex PCR. Here the sample spans about 88,000 clones, 85% to 90% being singletons. Sequences were derived from peripheral blood, sampled 28 days after the second AZD1222 dose. The source of these receptors is an adult who received the AZD1222 COVID-19 vaccine.

This rearrangement joins TRBV10-3 to TRBJ2-7, with 8 nucleotides matching TRBD1. Germline V gives CDR1 ENHRY, CDR2 SYGVKD. CDR3 size: 15 residues. The junction had 3 bases not matched to a gene; V was cut back by 0 bases and J by 2 bases. CDR3 amino acids: CAISESGTGAYEQYF. DNA of the CDR3: TGTGCCATCAGTGAGTCGGGGACAGGAGCCTACGAGCAGTACTTC.

V gene TRBV21-1 combines with J gene TRBJ1-2. TRBV21-1 is listed as a pseudogene. The CDR3 is 15 amino acids. CDR3 residues: CASTEPAETNYGYTF. The CDR3 DNA reads TGTGCCAGCACCGAGCCGGCAGAAACAAACTATGGCTACACCTTC.

A few counts support this clone. The V gene is TRBV6-5, the J gene TRBJ2-2; no firm D call. The CDR3 sequence is 12 residues long. From germline, CDR1 is MNHEY and CDR2 SVGAGI. The V and J ends lost 2 bases and 6 bases respectively, with 4 bases between them. The CDR3 nucleotides are TGTGCCAGCAGTTACGGGTCCGGGGAGCTGTTTTTT. The encoded protein is CASSYGSGELFF.

V and J are TRBV4-1 and TRBJ1-2; possibly TRBD1 for D (5 bases). The ends were cut back, 2 bases at V and 5 bases at J, with 15 bases in the middle. The CDR3 is 15 amino acids. Germline V gene lookup returns CDR1 MGHRA and CDR2 YSYEKL. CDR3 loop: CASSQMRGEPYGYTF. In nucleotides, the CDR3 is TGCGCCAGCAGCCAAATGAGGGGAGAACCATATGGCTACACCTTC.

V usage is TRBV10-3 and J usage is TRBJ1-2; D gene uncertain. Germline V gene data show CDR1 as ENHRY and CDR2 as SYGVKD. The CDR3 totals 17 residues. The V end lost 1 base, the J end lost 7 bases, and 22 bases lay between the germline ends. The DNA for the CDR3 is TGTGCCATCAGTGAGTGGGTTAGGGAGGAGGGATTATGTGGCTACACCTTC. It is translated as CAISEWVREEGLCGYTF.

The CDR3, as DNA: TGTGCCAGCAGCCAAGCGGGACAGGGTGGGGGCTACACCTTC. Its translation: CASSQAGQGGGYTF. The V gene is TRBV4-2, the J gene TRBJ1-2, with 9 bases lining up with TRBD1. Losses at the gene ends were 1 base for V and 8 bases for J; bases not matched to a gene: 5. This CDR3 is 14 amino acids long. The germline V gene has CDR1 LGHNA and CDR2 YNFKEQ.

The chain joins TRBV9 to TRBJ2-2; D uncertain. The CDR3 loop spans 15 amino acids. The ends were cut back, 0 bases at V and 0 bases at J, with 6 bases in the middle. The germline CDR1 and CDR2 sequences are SGDLS and YYNGEE. The CDR3, as DNA: TGTGCCAGCAGCGTAGTGTTTACGAACACCGGGGAGCTGTTTTTT. It yields the protein CASSVVFTNTGELFF.

This chain uses TRBV30 with TRBJ1-1; 7 bases map to TRBD1. V gave up 0 bases and J gave up 4 bases; unmatched junction bases: 5. Germline V gene sequence: CDR1 GTSNPN, CDR2 SVGIG (reference sequence). The CDR3 spans 14 residues. CDR3 DNA: TGTGCCTGGAGTGTAATCGGGACAGCCACTGAAGCTTTCTTT. Its protein product is CAWSVIGTATEAFF.

Comment on this clone: Other DNA variants within this sample encode the same CDR3. The rearrangement joins TRBV2 to TRBJ2-5; D not certain. Per the germline V gene, CDR1 is SNHLY and CDR2 is FYNNEI. Trimming shortened V by 3 bases and J by 4 bases, and 3 bases separated the two germline ends. This CDR3 region has 11 residues. The CDR3 loop reads CASSEGETQYF. CDR3 DNA sequence: TGTGCCAGCAGTGAGGGAGAGACCCAGTACTTC.

The rearrangement joins TRBV12-3 or TRBV12-4 to TRBJ2-2, with D possibly being TRBD2 (5 bases). The CDR3 sequence is 13 residues long. The V end lost 6 bases, the J end lost 1 base, and 6 bases lay between the germline ends. The CDR3 nucleotides are TGTGCCAGCAGAGCGGTGAACACCGGGGAGCTGTTTTTT. Translation: CASRAVNTGELFF.

In its sample, this clone was seen a few times. V and J are TRBV5-5 and TRBJ2-1, with 9 nucleotides matching TRBD1. V trimming: 0 bases; J trimming: 5 bases; junction bases outside the gene matches: 6. In germline, CDR1 is SGHKS, CDR2 YYEKEE (reference sequence). The CDR3 covers 16 residues. DNA of the CDR3: TGTGCCAGCAGCTTGGACAGGGGGCGCATCAACAATGAGCAGTTCTTC. It specifies CASSLDRGRINNEQFF.

Details on this clone: Other DNA sequences in the same sample also yield this CDR3. J is TRBJ1-6 and V is TRBV6-5; 11 bases are a match to TRBD1. The germline V gene encodes CDR1 MNHEY and CDR2 SVGAGI. The CDR3 is 15 residues long. Trimming at V came to 2 bases and at J to 10 bases, leaving 4 bases not matched to a gene. DNA of the CDR3: TGTGCCAGCAGTTACCAGGGACAGGGGGAGTCACCCCTCCACTTT. Amino acids: CASSYQGQGESPLHF.

The CDR3 loop is CASSLSSGGKNEQFF. The CDR3 bases are TGTGCCAGCAGCTTATCTAGCGGGGGAAAGAATGAGCAGTTCTTC. V gene TRBV7-9 combines with J gene TRBJ2-1; TRBD2 matches at 10 bases. V lost 2 bases and J lost 7; bases outside the gene matches: 5. CDR1 is SEHNR, CDR2 FQNEAQ, per germline (reference sequence). This CDR3 has 15 residues.

This chain connects TRBV3-1 (or the pseudogene TRBV3-2) to TRBJ1-6; perhaps TRBD1 as D (5 bases). CDR3 length: 15 residues. The V gene lost 6 bases and the J gene lost 1 base, with 10 bases spanning the gap. Germline V gene data show CDR1 as LGHDT and CDR2 as YNNKEL (reference sequence). CDR3 coding DNA: TGTGCCAGCAGTTTAGGGGAATCCTATAATTCACCCCTCCACTTT. Translated, it gives CASSLGESYNSPLHF.

The chain combines TRBV2 with TRBJ1-4; D perhaps matches TRBD1 (5 bases). Germline V gene sequence: CDR1 SNHLY, CDR2 FYNNEI. V was shortened by 6 bases and J by 7 bases, with 21 bases between the two germline ends. The CDR3 has 16 residues. The CDR3 spells CASRPLRGGQGEKLFF. The CDR3 DNA sequence: TGTGCCAGCAGACCCCTAAGGGGCGGGCAGGGTGAAAAACTGTTTTTT.

The rearrangement joins TRBV18 to TRBJ2-1; TRBD2 matches 14 bases. The trim removed 0 bases at V and 4 bases at J, leaving 5 bases unmatched. The CDR3 is made up of 18 amino acids. From germline, CDR1 is KGHSH and CDR2 LQKENI. The CDR3 protein is CASSPPAGLAGEYNEQFF. The CDR3, as DNA: TGTGCCAGCTCACCACCCGCGGGACTAGCGGGGGAGTACAATGAGCAGTTCTTC.

This clone has just one count. The rearrangement joins TRBV19 to TRBJ1-5; D is unresolved. Between the trimmed V and J ends, which lost 6 bases and 3 bases, there was a span of 9 bases. The germline V gene has CDR1 LNHDA and CDR2 SQIVND (reference sequence). This CDR3 spans 13 amino acids. DNA for the CDR3: TGTGCCAGTAGCCCCACGGACAATCAGCCCCAGCATTTT. Its protein product is CASSPTDNQPQHF. The full variable domain, with the rest looked up from reference TRBV19 and TRBJ1-5, is DGGITQSPKYLFRKEGQNVTLSCEQNLNHDAMYWYRQDPGQGLRLIYYSQIVNDFQKGDIAEGYSVSREKKESFPLTVTSAQKNPTAFYLCASSPTDNQPQHFGDGTRLSIL.

The chain carries TRBV5-1 and TRBJ2-1; a possible D gene is TRBD1 (5 bases). V shed 4 bases and J shed 9 bases, with 14 bases lying between them. Per germline, CDR1 SGHRS and CDR2 YFSETQ. CDR3 length equals 13 residues. CDR3 in amino acids: CASSTGVNGEQFF. In DNA form, the CDR3 reads TGCGCCAGCAGCACAGGTGTTAATGGTGAGCAGTTCTTC.

The chain combines TRBV27 with TRBJ1-4; D gene uncertain. The CDR3 runs to 14 residues. The germline CDR1 and CDR2 sequences are MNHEY and SMNVEV (reference sequence). Trimming took off 6 bases at V and 7 bases at J, with 15 bases between the two ends. CDR3 residues: CASSRTVGFEKLFF. As DNA, the CDR3 is TGTGCCAGCAGCCGGACGGTAGGGTTTGAAAAACTGTTTTTT.

The chain has TRBV11-3 and TRBJ1-6; D is undetermined. Germline-derived CDR1 and CDR2 are SGHNT and YENEEA. The CDR3 is made up of 13 amino acids. The germline V and J ends were trimmed by 0 bases and 10 bases, with 7 bases remaining between them. The chain's CDR3 is CASSLDLHSPLHF. The CDR3 DNA is TGTGCCAGCAGCTTAGATCTTCACTCACCCCTCCACTTT.

CDR3 DNA: TGTGCCAGCAGGAGGACCGTGGGCAATGAGCAGTTCTTC. Its translation is CASRRTVGNEQFF. The chain carries TRBV2 and TRBJ2-1; no clear D gene. This CDR3 is built from 13 residues. The germline gives CDR1 SNHLY, CDR2 FYNNEI. Trimming took off 6 bases at V and 6 bases at J, with 12 bases between the two ends.

The CDR3 spells CASSKGYNQPQHF. The CDR3 nucleotides are TGTGCCAGTAGTAAGGGGTACAATCAGCCCCAGCATTTT. V is TRBV19 and J is TRBJ1-5; D might be TRBD1 (5 bases). Germline V lookup: CDR1 LNHDA, CDR2 SQIVND (reference sequence). Trimming stripped 4 bases from V and 3 bases from J, with 7 bases between. This CDR3 is 13 amino acids long.